Below are 14 T cell receptor beta chains sequenced from a single sample in a study of human T cells and chemical hapten exposure. Time point in this sample: healthy volunteer bleed at 2 weeks. Extraction of total RNA was performed on unfractionated whole blood. TCRdb ran MiXCR on the RACE reads and lists one entry per CDR3 protein. The sample yields some 45,000 distinct CDR3 sequences, around 4.5% seen once. The sequenced sample consisted of whole blood. All receptors come from a human donor in good health. Some clones in this sample may be carry-over from other donors' samples.

The table lists this clonotype with many counts. The chain is built from TRBV2 and TRBJ1-5; no clear D. The germline gives CDR1 SNHLY, CDR2 FYNNEI. V was clipped by 9 bases and J by 0 bases, with 12 bases between them. The CDR3 is 14 residues long. The CDR3 DNA sequence: TGTGCCAGTTCACCGACGTATAGCAATCAGCCCCAGCATTTT. This gives the protein CASSPTYSNQPQHF.

This clonotype was counted ten times or more. The chain carries TRBV7-6 and TRBJ1-1; perhaps TRBD1 as D (6 bases). V shed 1 base and J shed 10 bases, with 13 bases lying between them. Germline V gene data show CDR1 as SGHVS and CDR2 as FNYEAQ. The CDR3 length is 13 residues. In nucleotides, the CDR3 is TGTGCCAGCAGCTTAGTGGTAGGGACAATAGCTTTCTTT. It yields the protein CASSLVVGTIAFF.

The chain combines TRBV6-2 or TRBV6-3 with TRBJ2-3, with 10 bases lining up with TRBD2. The V gene's germline CDR1 is MNHEY and CDR2 SVGEGT. The CDR3 is made up of 15 amino acids. The V and J ends lost 6 bases and 3 bases, in that order; junction bases with no gene match: 6. The CDR3 sequence is CASSETSGKTDTQYF. CDR3 coding DNA: TGTGCCAGCAGCGAAACTAGCGGGAAGACAGATACGCAGTATTTT.

The sample holds many counts of this clonotype. The chain recombines TRBV10-2 with TRBJ2-1; D could derive from TRBD1 or TRBD2 (5 bases each). V lost 2 bases and J 8 bases, leaving 13 bases between the germline ends. The germline V gene has CDR1 WSHSY and CDR2 SAAADI. The CDR3 extends over 14 amino acids. CDR3 protein: CASSEQAGRDEQFF. CDR3 nucleotides: TGCGCCAGCAGTGAGCAGGCAGGGCGGGATGAGCAGTTCTTC.

This clonotype occurred many times. The J gene is TRBJ2-7, the V gene TRBV20-1, with D uncertain. The CDR3 has 14 residues. Germline V gives CDR1 DFQATT, CDR2 SNEGSKA (reference sequence). V lost 3 bases and J 4 bases, leaving 16 bases between the germline ends. The DNA for the CDR3 is TGCAGTGCTAGGGTCCGCGGCCGCGATTACGAGCAGTACTTC. Translating gives CSARVRGRDYEQYF.

The table lists this clonotype with many counts. The chain carries TRBV6-2 or TRBV6-3 and TRBJ2-2; TRBD2 matches 8 bases. Unmatched junction bases numbered 5, after V lost 7 bases and J lost 4 bases. The CDR3 has 14 amino acids. Germline V gene data show CDR1 as MNHEY and CDR2 as SVGEGT. CDR3 DNA: TGTGCCAGCAAAGCGGGAGTAAGCACCGGGGAGCTGTTTTTT. Its protein is CASKAGVSTGELFF.

The J gene is TRBJ1-5, the V gene TRBV12-3 or TRBV12-4; D possibly corresponds to TRBD1 (6 bases). The CDR3 is 19 residues long. Trimming took off 3 bases at V and 2 bases at J, with 23 bases between the two ends. The CDR3 bases are TGTGCCAGCAGTTTCCAGAAATTGGCCAGGGGAGGGGGCAATCAGCCCCAGCATTTT. This gives the protein CASSFQKLARGGGNQPQHF.

In this sample, this clonotype turned up many times. V and J are TRBV2 and TRBJ2-1; D call uncertain. V was trimmed by 3 bases and J by 9 bases, leaving 6 bases between them. CDR3 length equals 11 residues. Germline V gene data show CDR1 as SNHLY and CDR2 as FYNNEI. CDR3 sequence reads: CASSDFGEQFF. The DNA for the CDR3 is TGTGCCAGCAGTGATTTCGGTGAGCAGTTCTTC.

In this sample, this clonotype turned up many times. This chain uses TRBV5-4 with TRBJ1-3; 7 nucleotides match TRBD1. Germline lookup yields CDR1 SGHNT and CDR2 YYREEE (reference sequence). The CDR3 is made up of 17 amino acids. Trimming took 6 bases from V and 0 from J; bases not matched to a gene: 12. The DNA for the CDR3 is TGTGCCAGCACCTCAGGGGGACCCCTTTTCTCTGGAAACACCATATATTTT. Its translation is CASTSGGPLFSGNTIYF.

This clonotype was seen repeatedly, ten times or more. The CDR3 loop is CSAPGQPQHF. The CDR3 DNA sequence: TGCAGTGCTCCCGGTCAGCCCCAGCATTTT. This sequence joins TRBV20-1 and TRBJ1-5, with D hard to call. The CDR3 runs 10 residues. V lost 5 bases and J 6 bases, leaving 5 bases between the germline ends. The germline CDR1 and CDR2 sequences are DFQATT and SNEGSKA (reference sequence).

The sample holds many counts of this clonotype. The chain carries TRBV30 and TRBJ2-1; the D is unclear. V lost 3 bases and J 5 bases, leaving 11 bases between the germline ends. This CDR3 is 13 amino acids long. From germline, CDR1 is GTSNPN and CDR2 SVGIG (reference sequence). CDR3 residues: CAWSPIINNEQFF. The CDR3, as DNA: TGTGCCTGGAGCCCAATCATAAACAATGAGCAGTTCTTC.

This clonotype was seen more than once but under ten times. This chain connects TRBV15 to TRBJ2-5, with D maybe TRBD2 (5 bases). Germline-derived CDR1 and CDR2 are LNHNV and YYDKDF (reference sequence). The ends were cut back, 6 bases at V and 5 bases at J, with 16 bases in the middle. The CDR3 totals 14 residues. CDR3 coding DNA: TGTGCCACCAGTCCGGGCGGTCCGGGGGAGACCCAGTACTTC. Encoded protein: CATSPGGPGETQYF.

This clonotype has only a few counts. The chain recombines TRBV5-1 with TRBJ1-3; 8 nucleotides match TRBD1. From germline, CDR1 is SGHRS and CDR2 YFSETQ. The CDR3 loop spans 17 amino acids. With V trimmed by 0 bases and J by 2 bases, 7 bases remained unmatched. The CDR3, as DNA: TGCGCCAGCAGCTTGGGGGACAGGCTTCCCCCTGGAAACACCATATATTTT. Translation gives CASSLGDRLPPGNTIYF.

In this sample, this clonotype turned up many times. The chain uses TRBV13 and TRBJ2-2; D is ambiguous. Germline-derived CDR1 and CDR2 are PRHDT and FYEKMQ (reference sequence). V lost 4 bases, J lost 2 bases, and 14 bases lay in between. This CDR3 comprises 16 residues. The CDR3 bases are TGTGCCAGCAGCTCCCCCCTGGCCCCTAACACCGGGGAGCTGTTTTTT. Protein product: CASSSPLAPNTGELFF.